The next 20 T cell receptor beta chains were all read from a single sample in a study of blood T cell repertoires in COVID-19. Some clones are missing from TCRdb's copy, which holds only in-frame ones; the method was immunoSEQ multiplex PCR. This sample has 90,000 to 140,000 clones, with about 80% found just once. Sequencing used peripheral blood. The receptors here all came from a woman between 65 and 79 years old with acute or convalescent COVID-19.

The chain couples TRBV11-3 to TRBJ2-2; D is possibly TRBD2 (5 bases). V was cut by 5 bases and J by 6 bases, with 7 bases left in between. The CDR3 consists of 12 residues. From germline, CDR1 is SGHNT and CDR2 YENEEA. CDR3 sequence: CASSPGSGELFF. The CDR3 DNA is TGTGCCAGCAGCCCGGGGTCCGGGGAGCTGTTTTTT.

The V and J genes are TRBV6-5 and TRBJ1-2; possible D gene TRBD1, 5 bases. The CDR3 extends over 13 amino acids. V was cut by 2 bases and J by 7 bases, with 11 bases left in between. In germline, CDR1 is MNHEY, CDR2 SVGAGI. The CDR3 nucleotides read TGTGCCAGCAGTTACGGGGCAGTTAGTGGCTACACCTTC. It translates to CASSYGAVSGYTF.

This chain uses TRBV11-2 with TRBJ2-1; TRBD2 might be the D (5 bases). The CDR3 runs 16 residues. The germline V gene has CDR1 SGHAT and CDR2 FQNNGV. V was clipped by 7 bases and J by 1 base, with 17 bases between them. The DNA of the CDR3 is TGTGCCAGCACCCCGGAGGAGGCCCGTTCCTACAATGAGCAGTTCTTC. Translating it yields CASTPEEARSYNEQFF.

As for this clone: A much larger clone lies a single base off, so this may be a read error. The V gene is TRBV5-1, the J gene TRBJ2-7, with D possibly TRBD2 on 5 matching bases. The length of the CDR3 is 16 residues. V shed 0 bases and J shed 1 base, with 14 bases lying between them. Germline loops: CDR1 SGHRS, CDR2 YFSETQ. This chain's CDR3 is CASSLGAGDGSYEQYF. The CDR3 DNA follows: TGCGCCAGCAGCTTGGGGGCCGGGGATGGGTCCTACGAGCAGTACTTC.

This sequence joins TRBV14 and TRBJ1-2; TRBD1 matches at 10 bases. V was pared by 4 bases and J by 8 bases, with 4 bases of the junction left unmatched. The CDR3 totals 13 residues. CDR1 SGHDN and CDR2 FVKESK come from the germline V gene. The CDR3 DNA is TGTGCCAGCAGCCCAGACAGGGGGCCGGGCTACACCTTC. It specifies CASSPDRGPGYTF.

The sample holds many counts of this clone. The V and J genes are TRBV7-2 and TRBJ1-5, with D unclear. CDR1 and CDR2 (germline): SGHTA, FQGNSA. The CDR3 runs 15 residues. V lost 3 bases, J lost 7 bases, and 16 bases lay in between. CDR3 in amino acids: CASSLGKAAAQPQHF. In nucleotides, the CDR3 is TGTGCCAGCAGCTTGGGTAAGGCGGCCGCACAGCCCCAGCATTTT. Using reference TRBV7-2 and TRBJ1-5 for the parts outside the CDR3, the full variable domain is GAGVSQSPSNKVTEKGKDVELRCDPISGHTALYWYRQSLGQGLEFLIYFQGNSAPDKSGLPSDRFSAERTGGSVSTLTIQRTQQEDSAVYLCASSLGKAAAQPQHFGDGTRLSIL.

This chain links TRBV27 with TRBJ2-1; TRBD1 aligns across 7 bases. The length of the CDR3 is 14 residues. Germline assignment: CDR1 MNHEY and CDR2 SMNVEV (reference sequence). After removal of 5 bases from V and 9 bases from J, the junction contained 10 bases not matched to a gene. The CDR3: CASSGTRQGGEQFF. As DNA, the CDR3 is TGTGCCAGCAGTGGTACCCGACAGGGCGGTGAGCAGTTCTTC.

V usage is TRBV5-1 and J usage is TRBJ1-2, with TRBD1 identical over 7 bases. The germline gives CDR1 SGHRS, CDR2 YFSETQ. After removal of 2 bases from V and 3 bases from J, the junction contained 4 bases not matched to a gene. The CDR3 loop spans 14 amino acids. CDR3 in amino acids: CASSFGRGDYGYTF. DNA of the CDR3: TGCGCCAGCAGCTTCGGCAGGGGGGACTATGGCTACACCTTC.

This clone was seen a single time. The V and J genes are TRBV7-8 and TRBJ1-2; TRBD1 is a possible D gene (6 bases). The V and J ends lost 5 bases and 1 base respectively, with 11 bases between them. This CDR3 contains 14 residues. Germline CDR1 is SGHVS and CDR2 is FQNEAQ. DNA of the CDR3: TGTGCCAGCAGCCGAGGGACAAATAACTATGGCTACACCTTC. It yields the protein CASSRGTNNYGYTF.

V usage is TRBV9 and J usage is TRBJ2-2; 13 nucleotides line up with TRBD2. Losses at the gene ends were 3 bases for V and 4 bases for J; bases not matched to a gene: 9. The length of the CDR3 is 18 residues. Germline values: CDR1 SGDLS, CDR2 YYNGEE. The CDR3: CASSGPGTSGVITGELFF. CDR3 bases: TGTGCCAGCAGCGGGCCCGGGACTAGCGGGGTGATCACCGGGGAGCTGTTTTTT.

The CDR3 DNA is TGTGCCAGTAGCAAGCGAAGGACAGAAAAAAGCTACGAGCAGTACTTC. Translation gives CASSKRRTEKSYEQYF. The chain has TRBV19 and TRBJ2-7; TRBD1 might be the D (6 bases). The CDR3 runs to 16 residues. Per germline, CDR1 LNHDA and CDR2 SQIVND (reference sequence). Deletions cut 6 bases from V and 3 bases from J, with 21 bases between.

The genes are TRBV7-8 and TRBJ2-5, with 8 nucleotides matching TRBD2. V shed 6 bases, J shed 4 bases, and the junction held 10 bases outside the gene matches. The V gene's germline CDR1 is SGHVS and CDR2 FQNEAQ. This CDR3 has 15 amino acids. CDR3 in DNA: TGTGCCAGCAGTCCCATCACTAGCGGAATAGAGACCCAGTACTTC. Its protein is CASSPITSGIETQYF.

The chain combines TRBV12-5 with TRBJ2-3, with 9 nucleotides matching TRBD1. The CDR3 extends over 16 amino acids. Germline V gene sequence: CDR1 LGHNT, CDR2 FRNRAP. J gave up 1 base and V 6 bases, and 8 bases lay outside the gene matches. The CDR3 nucleotides are TGTGCTAGTGGCCAAACAGGGGGCCGGGGCACAGATACGCAGTATTTT. Encoded protein: CASGQTGGRGTDTQYF.

The V call is TRBV2, the J call TRBJ2-1, with 12 bases identical to TRBD2. This CDR3 spans 14 amino acids. CDR1 is SNHLY, CDR2 FYNNEI, per germline. Trimming cost V 7 bases and J 10 bases; bases outside gene matches: 8. CDR3 residues: CASKLTSGGGEQFF. For the CDR3, the DNA is TGTGCCAGCAAATTGACTAGCGGGGGCGGGGAGCAGTTCTTC. Full variable domain (remainder filled in from reference TRBV2 and TRBJ2-1): EPEVTQTPSHQVTQMGQEVILRCVPISNHLYFYWYRQILGQKVEFLVSFYNNEISEKSEIFDDQFSVERPDGSNFTLKIRSTKLEDSAMYFCASKLTSGGGEQFFGPGTRLTVL.

The gene calls are TRBV30 and TRBJ2-5, with 7 nucleotides matching TRBD1. V shed 3 bases and J 13 bases; nucleotides not matched to a gene: 8. The CDR3 contains 11 residues. Germline V gene lookup returns CDR1 GTSNPN and CDR2 SVGIG (reference sequence). Here the CDR3 reads CAWREDRVGYF. CDR3 coding DNA: TGTGCCTGGAGGGAAGACAGGGTCGGGTACTTC.

CDR3 in DNA: TGTGCCTGGAAACCCAAACGGGGGAGGAACGAACAGCCCCAGCATTTT. This gives the protein CAWKPKRGRNEQPQHF. The V call is TRBV30, the J call TRBJ1-5; TRBD1 is a possible D gene (5 bases). CDR1 is GTSNPN, CDR2 SVGIG, per germline (reference sequence). The V end was cut by 4 bases, the J end by 7 bases, with 23 bases between. The CDR3 totals 16 residues.

The V gene is TRBV4-1, the J gene TRBJ1-2; D may be TRBD1 (6 bases). V shed 1 base and J shed 3 bases, with 12 bases lying between them. The CDR3 totals 15 residues. Germline CDR1 and CDR2: MGHRA and YSYEKL. The CDR3 DNA reads TGCGCCAGCAGCCAAGGCGGGGGGGCGGACTATGGCTACACCTTC. Translated, it gives CASSQGGGADYGYTF.

The chain is built from TRBV29-1 and TRBJ1-2; a weak D match, TRBD1 (6 bases). V lost 4 bases and J 2 bases, leaving 14 bases between the germline ends. This CDR3 is built from 14 residues. Germline CDR1 SQVTM, CDR2 ANQGSEA. CDR3 DNA sequence: TGCAGCGTTGGCGGGGGCGTTAAAAACTATGGCTACACCTTC. Translation: CSVGGGVKNYGYTF. The whole variable domain, filled in from reference TRBV29-1 and TRBJ1-2, reads SAVISQKPSRDICQRGTSLTIQCQVDSQVTMMFWYRQQPGQSLTLIATANQGSEATYESGFVIDKFPISRPNLTFSTLTVSNMSPEDSSIYLCSVGGGVKNYGYTFGSGTRLTVV.

The V call is TRBV7-9, the J call TRBJ2-3, with TRBD2 identical over 12 bases. Losses at the gene ends were 5 bases for V and 1 base for J; bases not matched to a gene: 4. Germline-derived CDR1 and CDR2 are SEHNR and FQNEAQ (reference sequence). The CDR3 length is 16 residues. The CDR3 loop is CASSPRLAGGTDTQYF. CDR3 bases: TGTGCCAGCAGCCCAAGACTAGCGGGGGGCACAGATACGCAGTATTTT. Complete variable domain (other parts from reference TRBV7-9 and TRBJ2-3): DTGVSQNPRHKITKRGQNVTFRCDPISEHNRLYWYRQTLGQGPEFLTYFQNEAQLEKSRLLSDRFSAERPKGSFSTLEIQRTEQGDSAMYLCASSPRLAGGTDTQYFGPGTRLTVL.

CDR3 nucleotides: TGTGCCAGCAGTTATTATCCAGGGGCCTATGGCTACACCTTC. It yields the protein CASSYYPGAYGYTF. This chain joins TRBV6-2 or TRBV6-3 and TRBJ1-2, with D perhaps matching TRBD1 (6 bases). Trimming shortened V by 3 bases and J by 4 bases, and 12 bases separated the two germline ends. CDR1 and CDR2 (germline): MNHEY, SVGEGT. This CDR3 spans 14 amino acids.